Listed below are T cell receptor beta chains from one sample, sequenced in a study of blood T cell repertoires in COVID-19. Generated by immunoSEQ multiplex PCR, the TCRdb table keeps only in-frame clones and is missing some. This table has 130,000 or so clones, around 80% appearing once. Material: peripheral blood. Receptors were obtained from a man aged 60 to 69 with active or convalescent COVID-19. The CDR3 runs from the conserved cysteine through the conserved F or W. Each record gives: CDR3 protein, CDR3 DNA, V gene, clone size, J gene, D gene. A D gene is named only where the DNA matches it firmly. Rows may omit the clone size; those that give it use once, few, many or a size class.

CDR3: CASSTDRDHSNQPQHF
DNA: TGTGCCAGCTCAACCGACAGGGACCATAGCAATCAGCCCCAGCATTTT
V: TRBV18
size: NA
J: TRBJ1-5
D: TRBD1

CDR3: CASSFGGDTDTQYF
DNA: TGTGCCAGCAGCTTTGGCGGGGATACAGATACGCAGTATTTT
V: TRBV7-2
size: NA
J: TRBJ2-3
D: NA

CDR3: CASSSARGYTF
DNA: TGTGCCAGCAGCTCAGCGCGGGGCTACACCTTC
V: TRBV7-9
size: once
J: TRBJ1-2
D: NA

CDR3: CASSLSGVPYEQYF
DNA: TGCGCCAGCAGCTTGTCTGGAGTTCCCTACGAGCAGTACTTC
V: TRBV5-1
size: NA
J: TRBJ2-7
D: NA

CDR3: CASSYSIEFGDTQYF
DNA: TGTGCCAGCAGTTACTCTATAGAATTCGGAGATACGCAGTATTTT
V: TRBV6-6
size: NA
J: TRBJ2-3
D: NA

CDR3: CASSQDRFPGNTIYF
DNA: TGTGCCAGCAGCCAAGACAGGTTTCCTGGAAACACCATATATTTT
V: TRBV14
size: NA
J: TRBJ1-3
D: NA

CDR3: CASSPIRDRIGETQYF
DNA: TGTGCCAGCTCACCGATCCGGGACAGGATCGGGGAGACCCAGTACTTC
V: TRBV18
size: NA
J: TRBJ2-5
D: TRBD1

CDR3: CASSQDSGTRGSYEQYF
DNA: TGTGCCAGCAGCCAAGACTCCGGGACTCGTGGCTCCTACGAGCAGTACTTC
V: TRBV4-2
size: NA
J: TRBJ2-7
D: NA

CDR3: CASSIPPGTAKNIQYF
DNA: TGTGCCAGTAGTATCCCCCCGGGTACAGCCAAAAACATTCAGTACTTC
V: TRBV19
size: NA
J: TRBJ2-4
D: NA

CDR3: CASSLRVAKNIQYF
DNA: TGTGCCAGCAGCCTCAGGGTAGCCAAAAACATTCAGTACTTC
V: TRBV28
size: few
J: TRBJ2-4
D: NA

CDR3: CASRPPGHPEAFF
DNA: TGTGCCAGCAGGCCTCCGGGACACCCCGAAGCTTTCTTT
V: TRBV5-4
size: NA
J: TRBJ1-1
D: NA

CDR3: CASSLGPQGYEQYF
DNA: TGTGCCAGCAGTTTGGGTCCCCAGGGATACGAGCAGTACTTC
V: TRBV27
size: NA
J: TRBJ2-7
D: NA

CDR3: CASRPLGGAETSYNEQFF
DNA: TGTGCCAGCAGACCCCTGGGGGGAGCGGAGACCTCCTACAATGAGCAGTTCTTC
V: TRBV27
size: NA
J: TRBJ2-1
D: NA

CDR3: CASSAQGWGSYEQYF
DNA: TGTGCCAGTAGTGCCCAGGGATGGGGCTCCTACGAGCAGTACTTC
V: TRBV19
size: NA
J: TRBJ2-7
D: NA

CDR3: CASSRTGNIQYF
DNA: TGTGCCAGCAGTCGGACAGGAAACATTCAGTACTTC
V: TRBV7-2
size: NA
J: TRBJ2-4
D: TRBD1

CDR3: CASSLGVDEQFF
DNA: TGCGCCAGCAGCTTGGGTGTCGATGAGCAGTTCTTC
V: TRBV5-1
size: once
J: TRBJ2-1
D: NA

CDR3: CASSPGTGRETQYF
DNA: TGTGCCAGTAGTCCTGGGACAGGGCGGGAGACCCAGTACTTC
V: TRBV19
size: NA
J: TRBJ2-5
D: TRBD1

CDR3: CASTLAGEVNEQFF
DNA: TGTGCCAGCACATTAGCGGGAGAGGTCAATGAGCAGTTCTTC
V: TRBV28
size: NA
J: TRBJ2-1
D: TRBD2

CDR3: CASSLTNGNTIYF
DNA: TGTGCCAGCAGCTTAACTAATGGAAACACCATATATTTT
V: TRBV7-2
size: few
J: TRBJ1-3
D: NA

CDR3: CASSPRTREESGANVLTF
DNA: TGTGCCAGCTCACCAAGGACTAGGGAAGAATCTGGGGCCAACGTCCTGACTTTC
V: TRBV18
size: NA
J: TRBJ2-6
D: TRBD2

CDR3: CASSQDRWTGGEGYGYTF
DNA: TGTGCCAGCAGCCAAGATCGGTGGACAGGGGGCGAAGGCTATGGCTACACCTTC
V: TRBV14
size: NA
J: TRBJ1-2
D: TRBD1